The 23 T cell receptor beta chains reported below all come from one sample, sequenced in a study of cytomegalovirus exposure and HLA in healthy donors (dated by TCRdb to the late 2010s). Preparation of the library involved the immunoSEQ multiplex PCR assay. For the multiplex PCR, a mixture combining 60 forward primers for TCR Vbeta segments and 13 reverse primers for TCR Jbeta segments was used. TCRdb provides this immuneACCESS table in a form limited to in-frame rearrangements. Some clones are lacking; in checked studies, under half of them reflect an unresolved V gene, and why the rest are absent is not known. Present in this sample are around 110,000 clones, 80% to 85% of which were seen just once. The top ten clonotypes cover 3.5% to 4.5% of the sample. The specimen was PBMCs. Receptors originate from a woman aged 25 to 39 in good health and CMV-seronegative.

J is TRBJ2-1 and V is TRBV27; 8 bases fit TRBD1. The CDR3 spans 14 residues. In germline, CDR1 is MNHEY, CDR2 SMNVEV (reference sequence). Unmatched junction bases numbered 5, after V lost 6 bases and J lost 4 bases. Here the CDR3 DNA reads TGTGCCAGCAGAGCAGGGGGCATTTACAATGAGCAGTTCTTC. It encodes CASRAGGIYNEQFF.

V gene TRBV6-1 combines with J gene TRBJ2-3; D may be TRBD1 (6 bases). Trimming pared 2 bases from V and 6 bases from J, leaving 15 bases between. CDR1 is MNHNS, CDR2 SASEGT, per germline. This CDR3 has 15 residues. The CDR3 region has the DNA TGTGCCAGCAGTGAATCCCAGGGGAGAGCGGATACGCAGTATTTT. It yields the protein CASSESQGRADTQYF.

The CDR3 DNA follows: TGTGCCAGCAGCACGACAGGGGGGGTCCAAGAGACCCAGTACTTC. Residues: CASSTTGGVQETQYF. The rearrangement joins TRBV28 to TRBJ2-5, with 9 bases matching TRBD1. V was clipped by 6 bases and J by 1 base; unmatched bases: 6. Germline V gives CDR1 MDHEN, CDR2 SYDVKM. This CDR3 is 15 amino acids long. Filled out from reference TRBV28 and TRBJ2-5, the complete variable domain reads DVKVTQSSRYLVKRTGEKVFLECVQDMDHENMFWYRQDPGLGLRLIYFSYDVKMKEKGDIPEGYSVSREKKERFSLILESASTNQTSMYLCASSTTGGVQETQYFGPGTRLLVL.

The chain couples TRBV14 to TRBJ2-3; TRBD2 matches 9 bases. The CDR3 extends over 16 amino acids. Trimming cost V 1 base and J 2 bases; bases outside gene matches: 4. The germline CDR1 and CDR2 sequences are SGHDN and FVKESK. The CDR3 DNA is TGTGCCAGCAGCCAAGTAACTAGCGGGTTCACAGATACGCAGTATTTT. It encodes CASSQVTSGFTDTQYF.

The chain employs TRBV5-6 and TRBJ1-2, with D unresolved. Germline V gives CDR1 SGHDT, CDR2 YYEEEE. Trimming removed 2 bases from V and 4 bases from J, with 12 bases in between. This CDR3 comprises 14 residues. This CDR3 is CASSFIASGYGYTF. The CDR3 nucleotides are TGTGCCAGCAGCTTTATAGCTAGCGGCTATGGCTACACCTTC. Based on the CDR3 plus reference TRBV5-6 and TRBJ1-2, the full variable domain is DAGVTQSPTHLIKTRGQQVTLRCSPKSGHDTVSWYQQALGQGPQFIFQYYEEEERQRGNFPDRFSGHQFPNYSSELNVNALLLGDSALYLCASSFIASGYGYTFGSGTRLTVV.

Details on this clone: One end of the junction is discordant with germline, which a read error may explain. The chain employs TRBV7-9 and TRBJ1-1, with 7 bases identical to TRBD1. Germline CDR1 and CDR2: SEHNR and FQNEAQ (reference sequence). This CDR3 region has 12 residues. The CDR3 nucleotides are TGTTCCAGCAGCTCCGTGGACAGGGAAGCTTTCTTT. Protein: CSSSSVDREAFF.

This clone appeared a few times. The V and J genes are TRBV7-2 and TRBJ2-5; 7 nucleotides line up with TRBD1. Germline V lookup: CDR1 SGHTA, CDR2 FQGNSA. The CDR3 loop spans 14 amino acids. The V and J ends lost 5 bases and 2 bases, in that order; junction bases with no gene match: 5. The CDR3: CASSRGTVQETQYF. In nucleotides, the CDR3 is TGTGCCAGCAGCCGAGGGACAGTTCAAGAGACCCAGTACTTC.

The DNA of the CDR3 is TGTGCCAGCAGCTTGGCCCCCGGGACAGGGAGTAACTATGGCTACACCTTC. Encoded protein: CASSLAPGTGSNYGYTF. The rearrangement links TRBV5-4 to TRBJ1-2; 9 nucleotides line up with TRBD1. V dropped 0 bases and J dropped 1; count of bases not matched to a gene: 7. Germline V gives CDR1 SGHNT, CDR2 YYREEE (reference sequence). The CDR3 is 17 amino acids.

CDR3 amino acids: CASTDRSGQGKFF. The CDR3 coding sequence is TGTGCCAGCACGGACCGAAGTGGACAGGGGAAGTTCTTC. This chain joins TRBV2 and TRBJ2-1; 9 positions agree with TRBD1. CDR3 length: 13 amino acids. Germline V CDR1 and CDR2: SNHLY, FYNNEI. Germline trimming cut 7 bases from V and 14 bases from J; bases unmatched to any gene: 12.

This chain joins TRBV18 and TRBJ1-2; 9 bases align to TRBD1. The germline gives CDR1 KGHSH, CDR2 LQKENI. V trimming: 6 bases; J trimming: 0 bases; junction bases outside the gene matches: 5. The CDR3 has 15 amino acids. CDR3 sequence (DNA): TGTGCCAGCTCTCCAACAGGGGGCCCTAACTATGGCTACACCTTC. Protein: CASSPTGGPNYGYTF.

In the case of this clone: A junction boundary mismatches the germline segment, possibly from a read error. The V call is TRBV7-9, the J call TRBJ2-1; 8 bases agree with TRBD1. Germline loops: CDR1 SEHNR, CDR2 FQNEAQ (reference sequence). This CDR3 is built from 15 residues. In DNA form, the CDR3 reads TGTTCCAGCAGCCAAGGACAGGGAATCCACAATGAGCAGTTCTTC. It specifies CSSSQGQGIHNEQFF.

The CDR3 here is CASSLISNEQFF. CDR3 coding DNA: TGTGCCAGCAGCTTAATTAGCAATGAGCAGTTCTTC. This chain uses TRBV7-8 with TRBJ2-1; the D is unclear. The CDR3 is 12 amino acids. The V gene lost 2 bases and the J gene lost 6 bases, with 5 bases spanning the gap. In germline, CDR1 is SGHVS, CDR2 FQNEAQ.

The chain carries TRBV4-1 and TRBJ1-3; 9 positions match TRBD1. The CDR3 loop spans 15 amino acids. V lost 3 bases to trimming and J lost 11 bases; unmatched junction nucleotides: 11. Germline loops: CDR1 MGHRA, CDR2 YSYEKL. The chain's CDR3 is CASSQRTGALLAIYF. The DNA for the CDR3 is TGCGCCAGCAGCCAGCGGACAGGGGCCCTGCTCGCCATATATTTT.

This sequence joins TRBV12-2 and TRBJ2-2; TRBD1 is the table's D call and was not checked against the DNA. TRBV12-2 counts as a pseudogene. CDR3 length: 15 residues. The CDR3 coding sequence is TGTGCAAGTCGCAACCGGGACAGGGCGACCGGGGAGCTGTTTTTT. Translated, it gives CASRNRDRATGELFF.

For the CDR3, the DNA is TGTGCCTGGAGTGTACGAGCGGGACCCTCCTACGAGCAGTACTTC. As protein: CAWSVRAGPSYEQYF. The chain joins TRBV30 to TRBJ2-7, with 7 bases aligning to TRBD2. The CDR3 contains 15 residues. CDR1 is GTSNPN and CDR2 is SVGIG in the germline V gene (reference sequence). The V and J ends lost 0 bases and 0 bases, in that order; junction bases with no gene match: 5.

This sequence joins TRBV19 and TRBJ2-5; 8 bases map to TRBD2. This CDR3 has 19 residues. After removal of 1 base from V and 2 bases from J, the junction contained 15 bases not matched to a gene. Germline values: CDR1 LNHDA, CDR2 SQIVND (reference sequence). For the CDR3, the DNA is TGTGCCAGTAGTATAGTCCCCAGCGGGAGATGGCCCGGGCAAGAGACCCAGTACTTC. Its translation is CASSIVPSGRWPGQETQYF.

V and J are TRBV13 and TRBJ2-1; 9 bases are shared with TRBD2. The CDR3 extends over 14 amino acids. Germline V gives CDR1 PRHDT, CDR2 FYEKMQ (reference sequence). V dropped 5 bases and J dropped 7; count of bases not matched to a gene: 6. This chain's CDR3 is CASSPGLASNEQFF. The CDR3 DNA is TGTGCCAGCAGCCCAGGACTAGCGTCTAATGAGCAGTTCTTC.

This chain's CDR3 is CASSLRGYPTDTQYF. Written as DNA, the CDR3 is TGCGCCAGCAGCTTGAGGGGGTACCCCACAGATACGCAGTATTTT. The rearrangement links TRBV5-1 to TRBJ2-3; a possible D gene is TRBD1 (6 bases). There are 15 residues in the CDR3. The germline gives CDR1 SGHRS, CDR2 YFSETQ. V was clipped by 1 base and J by 2 bases, with 11 bases between them.

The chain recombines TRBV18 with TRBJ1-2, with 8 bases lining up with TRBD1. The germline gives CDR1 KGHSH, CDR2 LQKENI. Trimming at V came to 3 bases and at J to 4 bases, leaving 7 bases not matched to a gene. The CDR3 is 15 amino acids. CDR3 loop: CASSPPDRAGYGYTF. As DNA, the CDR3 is TGTGCCAGCTCACCCCCGGACAGGGCGGGCTATGGCTACACCTTC.

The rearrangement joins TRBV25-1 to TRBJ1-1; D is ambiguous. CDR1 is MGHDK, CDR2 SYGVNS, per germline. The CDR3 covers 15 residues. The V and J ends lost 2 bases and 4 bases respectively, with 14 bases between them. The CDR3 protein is CASSESGGGSTEAFF. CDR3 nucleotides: TGTGCCAGCAGTGAAAGTGGAGGAGGTAGCACTGAAGCTTTCTTT.

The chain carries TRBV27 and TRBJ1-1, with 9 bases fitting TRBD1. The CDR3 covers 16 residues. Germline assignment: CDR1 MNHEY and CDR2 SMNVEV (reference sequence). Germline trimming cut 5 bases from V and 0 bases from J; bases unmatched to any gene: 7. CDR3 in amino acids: CASSLIGQGLNTEAFF. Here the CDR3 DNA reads TGTGCCAGCAGTCTAATAGGACAGGGGCTGAACACTGAAGCTTTCTTT.

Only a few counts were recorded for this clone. Here the CDR3 reads CASSGTGLAAFF. The DNA of the CDR3 is TGTGCCAGCAGTGGGACAGGGTTAGCAGCTTTCTTT. The chain employs TRBV28 and TRBJ1-1; TRBD1 matches at 9 bases. The CDR3 runs 12 residues. CDR1 MDHEN and CDR2 SYDVKM come from the germline V gene. The V gene end was trimmed by 5 bases and the J gene end by 10 bases; junction bases not matched to a gene: 5. Complete variable domain (other parts from reference TRBV28 and TRBJ1-1): DVKVTQSSRYLVKRTGEKVFLECVQDMDHENMFWYRQDPGLGLRLIYFSYDVKMKEKGDIPEGYSVSREKKERFSLILESASTNQTSMYLCASSGTGLAAFFGQGTRLTVV.

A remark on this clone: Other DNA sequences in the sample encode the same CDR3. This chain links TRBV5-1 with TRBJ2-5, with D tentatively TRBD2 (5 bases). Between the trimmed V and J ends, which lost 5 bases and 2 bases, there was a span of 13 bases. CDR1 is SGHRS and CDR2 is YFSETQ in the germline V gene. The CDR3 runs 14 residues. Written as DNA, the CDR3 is TGCGCCAGCAGTTCCGGACGGGGACAAGAGACCCAGTACTTC. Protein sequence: CASSSGRGQETQYF.